The 20 T cell receptor beta chains below come from one sample, sequenced in a study of T cells in women clearing cervical HPV infection. This table comes from immunoSEQ multiplex PCR, and its TCRdb copy is limited to in-frame clones, with some not included. The sample data list about 31,000 clones. Material for sequencing was blood buffy coat. Source of these receptors: a woman aged 18-70 years with a cervical HPV16 infection that either progressed to CIN3+ or cleared (not recorded which).

Note on this clone: The sequenced fragment ends 3 residues before the CDR3 boundary, so the rest is inferred from the germline J gene. The chain joins TRBV11-3 to TRBJ2-2; TRBD1 matches 9 bases. The CDR3 is 15 residues long. CDR1 is SGHNT, CDR2 YENEEA, per germline. V shed 5 bases and J 3 bases; nucleotides not matched to a gene: 4. The CDR3 spells CASSVQGADTGELFF. CDR3 bases read: TGTGCCAGCAGCGTACAGGGGGCGGACACCGGGGAG.

As concerns this clone: The DNA ends 3 residues before the CDR3 does, and the rest of the CDR3 is filled in from the germline J gene. The chain uses TRBV7-2 and TRBJ2-5; 8 bases fit TRBD2. CDR3 length: 13 residues. Trimming cost V 5 bases and J 6 bases; bases outside gene matches: 5. The germline V gene has CDR1 SGHTA and CDR2 FQGNSA. The CDR3 region is CASSEGLVKTQYF. CDR3 DNA (partial): TGTGCCAGCAGCGAGGGACTAGTAAAGACC.

To note about this clone: The read comes to an end 3 residues before the CDR3 does, leaving the germline J gene to fill in the end. This sequence joins TRBV19 and TRBJ2-1; a weak D match, TRBD2 (6 bases). The CDR3 has 15 amino acids. V was clipped by 0 bases and J by 4 bases, with 10 bases between them. Per germline, CDR1 LNHDA and CDR2 SQIVND (reference sequence). The covered CDR3 bases are TGTGCCAGTAGTATAGATGTAGCGGCGTACAATGAG. Protein sequence: CASSIDVAAYNE. The complete CDR3 reads CASSIDVAAYNEQFF.

The DNA read from the CDR3 is TGTGCCAGCTCACTGAGCCGCGGGGCGCCGGACACTGAA. Its translation is CASSLSRGAPDTE. The complete CDR3 reads CASSLSRGAPDTEAFF. The rearrangement links TRBV18 to TRBJ1-1, with D maybe TRBD1 (5 bases). The read terminates 3 residues ahead of where the CDR3 ends, so the germline J gene completes it. The germline V gene encodes CDR1 KGHSH and CDR2 LQKENI. The V and J ends lost 4 bases and 3 bases respectively, with 18 bases between them. CDR3 length: 16 amino acids. Complete variable domain (other parts from reference TRBV18 and TRBJ1-1): NAGVMQNPRHLVRRRGQEARLRCSPMKGHSHVYWYRQLPEEGLKFMVYLQKENIIDESGMPKERFSAEFPKEGPSILRIQQVVRGDSAAYFCASSLSRGAPDTEAFFGQGTRLTVV.

Notes on this clone: From the germline J gene comes the end of the CDR3, since the read stops 3 residues before it. The V and J genes are TRBV24-1 and TRBJ2-1, with TRBD1 matching 7 bases. Unmatched junction bases numbered 8, after V lost 7 bases and J lost 9 bases. Germline CDR1 and CDR2: KGHDR and SFDVKD. The CDR3 is made up of 13 amino acids. The covered CDR3 bases are TGTGCCACCAGAGACAGGGTGATGGGTGAG. Residues: CATRDRVMGE. The entire CDR3 sequence reads CATRDRVMGEQFF.

In the case of this clone: The read falls 3 residues short of the CDR3 end, and the missing part is taken from the germline J gene. This chain links TRBV6-1 with TRBJ2-1; D is uncertain. Germline V gene sequence: CDR1 MNHNS, CDR2 SASEGT. The CDR3 loop spans 15 amino acids. V lost 3 bases, J lost 0 bases, and 9 bases lay in between. CDR3 loop: CASSDYVSSYNEQFF. CDR3 DNA (partial): TGTGCCAGCAGTGACTACGTGAGCTCCTACAATGAG.

Concerning this clone: The CDR3 goes on 3 residues after the read ends, and that part is filled in from the germline J gene. This chain joins TRBV19 and TRBJ2-3; 9 bases are shared with TRBD2. The trim removed 6 bases at V and 6 bases at J, leaving 7 bases unmatched. CDR1 and CDR2 (germline): LNHDA, SQIVND (reference sequence). The CDR3 consists of 14 residues. The CDR3 bases that were read are TGTGCCAGTAGAATTAGCGGGAGCCTGGATACG. This sequence encodes CASRISGSLDT. The complete CDR3 reads CASRISGSLDTQYF.

In the case of this clone: The read stops 3 residues short of the end of the CDR3; the missing end is completed from the germline J gene. V usage is TRBV11-1 and J usage is TRBJ2-1; D uncertain. CDR3 length: 14 amino acids. The germline gives CDR1 SGHAT, CDR2 FQDESV (reference sequence). The V and J ends lost 2 bases and 9 bases respectively, with 14 bases between them. The DNA read from the CDR3 is TGTGCCAGCAGCTTACCAGCAGAGCCGGGTGAG. This gives the protein CASSLPAEPGE. The CDR3 in its entirety is CASSLPAEPGEQFF. Filled out from reference TRBV11-1 and TRBJ2-1, the complete variable domain reads EAEVAQSPRYKITEKSQAVAFWCDPISGHATLYWYRQILGQGPELLVQFQDESVVDDSQLPKDRFSAERLKGVDSTLKIQPAELGDSAMYLCASSLPAEPGEQFFGPGTRLTVL.

To note about this clone: The DNA ends 3 residues before the CDR3 does, and the rest of the CDR3 is filled in from the germline J gene. V is TRBV19 and J is TRBJ1-4, with 10 positions matching TRBD1. This CDR3 spans 14 amino acids. Germline CDR1 reads LNHDA; CDR2 reads SQIVND (reference sequence). J lost 8 bases, V lost 4 bases, and 4 bases had no gene match. The sequenced part of the CDR3 DNA is TGTGCCAGTAGTACGGGACAGGGGCCCGAAAAA. This encodes CASSTGQGPEK. The full-length CDR3 reads as CASSTGQGPEKLFF. Drawing the rest from reference TRBV19 and TRBJ1-4, the complete variable domain is DGGITQSPKYLFRKEGQNVTLSCEQNLNHDAMYWYRQDPGQGLRLIYYSQIVNDFQKGDIAEGYSVSREKKESFPLTVTSAQKNPTAFYLCASSTGQGPEKLFFGSGTQLSVL.

Turning to this clone: Sequencing ends 3 residues short of the CDR3 end; the germline J gene provides the rest. The V and J genes are TRBV5-1 and TRBJ2-3; a weak D match, TRBD1 (6 bases). Germline CDR1 and CDR2: SGHRS and YFSETQ. Trimming removed 2 bases at V and 0 bases at J, with 10 bases between. The CDR3 is 15 residues long. CDR3 DNA (partial): TGCGCCAGCAGCTTCGGGGACACTAGCACAGATACG. Its protein product is CASSFGDTSTDT. The entire CDR3 protein reads CASSFGDTSTDTQYF.

As for this clone: The read terminates 3 residues before the CDR3 end, so the remaining end is supplied by the germline J gene. This chain uses TRBV30 with TRBJ1-1, with no clear D. Germline CDR1 reads GTSNPN; CDR2 reads SVGIG (reference sequence). The CDR3 is 13 residues long. The V end was cut by 5 bases, the J end by 5 bases, with 15 bases between. CDR3 sequence reads: CAWLSFGRTEAFF. The DNA read from the CDR3 is TGTGCCTGGTTAAGCTTTGGGCGAACTGAA.

Comments on this clone: Sequencing ends 3 residues short of the CDR3 end; the germline J gene provides the rest. V usage is TRBV11-2 and J usage is TRBJ2-1, with D possibly TRBD1 on 6 matching bases. The germline V and J ends were trimmed by 3 bases and 7 bases, with 16 bases remaining between them. There are 15 residues in the CDR3. Germline CDR1 and CDR2: SGHAT and FQNNGV. The CDR3 is CASSFSRGGRNEQFF. The CDR3 DNA, read in part, is TGTGCCAGCAGCTTCTCGCGAGGGGGTAGGAATGAG.

Note on this clone: The sequenced fragment ends 3 residues before the CDR3 boundary, so the rest is inferred from the germline J gene. V and J are TRBV11-2 and TRBJ1-5; tentative D call: TRBD1 (6 bases). This CDR3 region has 13 residues. The germline V gene has CDR1 SGHAT and CDR2 FQNNGV. Trimming took off 5 bases at V and 3 bases at J, with 8 bases between the two ends. CDR3 DNA, as far as it was read: TGTGCCAGCAGCGGACAGTTCAATCAGCCC. Protein product: CASSGQFNQP. The entire CDR3 is CASSGQFNQPQHF.

As for this clone: Read coverage stops 3 residues before the CDR3 terminus; the germline J gene supplies the remainder. The chain couples TRBV5-4 to TRBJ2-5; D not resolved. The CDR3 loop spans 13 amino acids. V lost 0 bases, J lost 5 bases, and 8 bases lay in between. Germline V gene sequence: CDR1 SGHNT, CDR2 YYREEE (reference sequence). CDR3 DNA, as far as it was read: TGTGCCAGCAGCTTGGGGCGCAGGGAGACC. This sequence encodes CASSLGRRET. The whole CDR3 sequence reads CASSLGRRETQYF.

The CDR3 here is CASRLTGGNNSPLHF. CDR3 bases read: TGTGCCAGTAGGCTAACGGGGGGGAACAATTCACCC. V is TRBV19 and J is TRBJ1-6, with D perhaps matching TRBD1 (5 bases). The read terminates 3 residues ahead of where the CDR3 ends, so the germline J gene completes it. V was cut by 6 bases and J by 7 bases, with 16 bases left in between. The CDR3 is 15 amino acids. Looked up from germline, CDR1 is LNHDA and CDR2 is SQIVND (reference sequence).

Notes on this clone: The sequenced fragment ends 3 residues before the CDR3 boundary, so the rest is inferred from the germline J gene. This chain connects TRBV10-2 to TRBJ2-5; TRBD1 aligns across 7 bases. V trimming: 4 bases; J trimming: 5 bases; junction bases outside the gene matches: 4. Germline values: CDR1 WSHSY, CDR2 SAAADI. This CDR3 has 13 amino acids. Incomplete CDR3 DNA: TGCGCCAGCAGTGGAGGGGGCAGGGAGACC. The encoded protein is CASSGGGRET. The entire CDR3 sequence reads CASSGGGRETQYF.

The CDR3 here is CASSIPSGSWNEYTF. The sequenced part of the CDR3 DNA is TGTGCCAGTAGTATACCTAGCGGGAGTTGGAATGAA. The V call is TRBV19, the J call TRBJ1-2; no clear D gene. Coverage ceases 3 residues before the CDR3 finishes, and the germline J gene fills in the end. CDR1 and CDR2 from the germline V gene are LNHDA and SQIVND (reference sequence). This CDR3 has 15 residues.

As regards this clone: The read halts 3 residues ahead of the CDR3 end, with the missing end drawn from the germline J gene. This chain joins TRBV6-1 and TRBJ1-2; D unclear. CDR1 is MNHNS, CDR2 SASEGT, per germline. This CDR3 has 12 amino acids. With 2 bases removed from V and 6 bases from J, the gap between germline ends came to 7 bases. CDR3 DNA, as far as it was read: TGTGCCAGCAGTGAACATCCAGATGGC. Its translation is CASSEHPDG. The entire CDR3 protein is CASSEHPDGYTF.

Note on this clone: The read ends 3 residues early relative to the CDR3; the germline J gene fills the gap. The chain couples TRBV7-2 to TRBJ2-1; perhaps TRBD1 as D (6 bases). This CDR3 spans 12 amino acids. The germline CDR1 and CDR2 sequences are SGHTA and FQGNSA. V dropped 6 bases and J dropped 8 bases, with 11 bases sitting between them. CDR3 DNA (partial): TGTGCCAGCAGTCGGACAGTGTATGAG. Amino acid sequence: CASSRTVYE. The full CDR3 sequence reads CASSRTVYEQFF.

Turning to this clone: Read sequence stops 3 residues before the CDR3 end, and the germline J gene provides the missing end. The V gene is TRBV3-1 (or the pseudogene TRBV3-2), the J gene TRBJ1-2; D might be TRBD1 (5 bases). In germline, CDR1 is LGHDT, CDR2 YNNKEL (reference sequence). This CDR3 is built from 14 residues. The V gene lost 1 base and the J gene lost 7 bases, with 13 bases spanning the gap. CDR3 bases read: TGTGCCAGCAGCCAAGGGGCTCCAGGGTCTGGC. Translated, it gives CASSQGAPGSG. In full, the CDR3 is CASSQGAPGSGYTF.